This T cell receptor beta chain stems from a study of blood T cell repertoires in COVID-19. Study-level background: COVID-19 samples collected from the United States, Italy and Spain covered acute and convalescent phases. Nucleic acid was either cDNA or gDNA, and it came from T cells, B-cell-depleted T cells, or PBMCs.

In the authors' workflow: Amplification of reference gene primers was used by the study to estimate nucleated cell counts. Generated by immunoSEQ multiplex PCR, the TCRdb table keeps only in-frame clones and is missing some. That table supplies the V and J calls and clone size; D and trimming were determined from the DNA. The sample has approximately 150,000 clones, 84% seen once. This clone occurred once. With V trimmed by 6 bases and J by 2 bases, 11 bases remained unmatched. The germline V gene has CDR1 LNHDA and CDR2 SQIVND (reference sequence). This CDR3 comprises 16 residues. The chain recombines TRBV19 with TRBJ1-2; 8 positions agree with TRBD1. The sequenced sample consisted of peripheral blood. The clonotype originates from a woman aged 45 to 65 in a cohort sampled during active or convalescent COVID-19. As DNA, the CDR3 is TGTGCCAGTAGCATGTTGACAGGGGCCCGGAACTATGGCTACACCTTC. Translating it yields CASSMLTGARNYGYTF.